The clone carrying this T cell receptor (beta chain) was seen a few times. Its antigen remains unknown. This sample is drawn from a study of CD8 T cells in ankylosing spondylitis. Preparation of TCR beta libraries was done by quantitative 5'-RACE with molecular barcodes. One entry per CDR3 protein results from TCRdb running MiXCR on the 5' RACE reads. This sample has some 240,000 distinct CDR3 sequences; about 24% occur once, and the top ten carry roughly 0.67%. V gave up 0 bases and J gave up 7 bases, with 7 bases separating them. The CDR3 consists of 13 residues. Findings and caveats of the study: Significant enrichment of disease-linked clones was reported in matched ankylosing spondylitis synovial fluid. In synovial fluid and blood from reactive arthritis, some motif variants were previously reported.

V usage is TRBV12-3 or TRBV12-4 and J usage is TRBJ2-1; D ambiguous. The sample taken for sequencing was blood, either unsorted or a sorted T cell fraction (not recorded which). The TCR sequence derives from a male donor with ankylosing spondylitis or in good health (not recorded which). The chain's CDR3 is CASSLAVANEQFF. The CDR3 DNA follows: TGTGCCAGCAGTTTAGCGGTAGCAAATGAGCAGTTCTTC.